This passage covers 20 T cell receptor beta chains from one sample sequenced in a study of control samples from healthy donors and cancer patients. Repertoires were generated with immunoSEQ multiplex PCR, while TCRdb's copy carries only in-frame clones and drops some. The table includes 98,000 or so clones, approximately 78% detected once. The specimen was blood. The receptors here all came from a man between 60 and 75 years old in good health.

J is TRBJ2-7 and V is TRBV13; TRBD1 might be the D (5 bases). The CDR3 sequence is 14 residues long. V lost 0 bases, J lost 3 bases, and 9 bases lay in between. Germline CDR1 PRHDT, CDR2 FYEKMQ (reference sequence). This CDR3 is CASSLGDSDYEQYF. For the CDR3, the DNA is TGTGCCAGCAGCTTAGGAGACAGCGACTACGAGCAGTACTTC.

V gene TRBV7-9 combines with J gene TRBJ1-5; D unclear. Deletions cut 1 base from V and 5 bases from J, with 9 bases between. Germline V gene lookup returns CDR1 SEHNR and CDR2 FQNEAQ (reference sequence). The length of the CDR3 is 14 residues. The CDR3 DNA reads TGTGCCAGCAGCTTAGTCAGTCCAGATCAGCCCCAGCATTTT. Translation gives CASSLVSPDQPQHF.

The V gene is TRBV28, the J gene TRBJ2-7; possibly TRBD1 or TRBD2 for D (5 bases each). The CDR3 extends over 17 amino acids. V gave up 2 bases and J gave up 3 bases, with 20 bases separating them. The germline V gene has CDR1 MDHEN and CDR2 SYDVKM. This CDR3 is CASSLPPGDQENYEQYF. The CDR3, as DNA: TGTGCCAGCAGTTTACCGCCCGGGGACCAAGAAAACTACGAGCAGTACTTC.

The chain uses TRBV3-1 (or the pseudogene TRBV3-2) and TRBJ2-5, with D maybe TRBD2 (5 bases). V gave up 4 bases and J gave up 1 base, with 16 bases separating them. CDR1 and CDR2 from the germline V gene are LGHDT and YNNKEL (reference sequence). This CDR3 is 16 amino acids long. The CDR3 region is CASSPLSVAFQETQYF. CDR3 nucleotides: TGTGCCAGCAGCCCTCTATCTGTAGCGTTCCAAGAGACCCAGTACTTC.

This clone appeared once. The chain employs TRBV7-9 and TRBJ2-7; TRBD1 matches 10 bases. This CDR3 has 16 residues. In germline, CDR1 is SEHNR, CDR2 FQNEAQ (reference sequence). V gave up 4 bases and J gave up 5 bases; unmatched junction bases: 11. The DNA for the CDR3 is TGTGCCAGCAGCTGGCGAGGGGGGACAGGGGACCACGAGCAGTACTTC. It yields the protein CASSWRGGTGDHEQYF.

V usage is TRBV10-3 and J usage is TRBJ1-5, with no clear D. The CDR3 contains 12 residues. The germline CDR1 and CDR2 sequences are ENHRY and SYGVKD. V gave up 10 bases and J gave up 3 bases, with 10 bases separating them. CDR3 bases: TGTGCCACCGGCAGCCTCAATCAGCCCCAGCATTTT. Amino acid sequence: CATGSLNQPQHF.

The sample holds a few counts of this clone. The junction does not match germline at one end; this may be a read error. The chain couples TRBV6-1 to TRBJ2-7, with 8 bases matching TRBD1. Germline-derived CDR1 and CDR2 are MNHNS and SASEGT. The CDR3 is made up of 14 amino acids. CDR3 loop: CASREGQGPYEQYF. The CDR3 region has the DNA TGTGCCAGCAGGGAAGGACAGGGACCCTACGAGCAGTACTTC.

This rearrangement joins TRBV25-1 to TRBJ2-5; D call uncertain. The CDR3 extends over 14 amino acids. Trimming removed 1 base from V and 2 bases from J, with 8 bases in between. Germline V gene data show CDR1 as MGHDK and CDR2 as SYGVNS. In DNA form, the CDR3 reads TGTGCCAGCAGTGAATTAGGCGGACAAGAGACCCAGTACTTC. Amino acids: CASSELGGQETQYF.

The chain uses TRBV9 and TRBJ2-3; 8 bases align to TRBD2. Per germline, CDR1 SGDLS and CDR2 YYNGEE. The V gene end was trimmed by 2 bases and the J gene end by 2 bases; junction bases not matched to a gene: 13. CDR3 length: 18 amino acids. CDR3 residues: CASSVGLSSGRSTDTQYF. For the CDR3, the DNA is TGTGCCAGCAGCGTTGGGTTATCTAGCGGGCGATCCACAGATACGCAGTATTTT.

The chain carries TRBV5-1 and TRBJ2-3; D is unclear. The length of the CDR3 is 15 residues. Trimming shortened V by 2 bases and J by 0 bases, and 10 bases separated the two germline ends. Germline V lookup: CDR1 SGHRS, CDR2 YFSETQ. For the CDR3, the DNA is TGCGCCAGCAGCTTTTTAGGGTATAGCACAGATACGCAGTATTTT. Translated: CASSFLGYSTDTQYF.

This chain links TRBV27 with TRBJ1-2, with unresolved D. CDR1 MNHEY and CDR2 SMNVEV come from the germline V gene (reference sequence). The CDR3 consists of 14 residues. V lost 7 bases, J lost 4 bases, and 16 bases lay in between. CDR3 residues: CASKGSLQGYGYTF. The CDR3 bases are TGTGCCAGCAAAGGTTCGCTCCAAGGCTATGGCTACACCTTC.

By share, this clone ranks as medium-sized. V usage is TRBV5-4 and J usage is TRBJ1-1; possible D gene TRBD1, 5 bases. CDR1 is SGHNT and CDR2 is YYREEE in the germline V gene (reference sequence). Between the trimmed V and J ends, which lost 4 bases and 1 base, there was a span of 14 bases. This CDR3 region has 15 residues. CDR3 protein: CASSQAWQGNTEAFF. CDR3 in DNA: TGTGCCAGCAGCCAGGCCTGGCAGGGGAACACTGAAGCTTTCTTT.

The V call is TRBV5-6, the J call TRBJ1-1; 8 bases align to TRBD1. Germline V gene lookup returns CDR1 SGHDT and CDR2 YYEEEE. This CDR3 comprises 15 residues. Unmatched junction bases numbered 5, after V lost 0 bases and J lost 4 bases. Here the CDR3 DNA reads TGTGCCAGCAGCTTGGCCAGGGGGCGGGCCACTGAAGCTTTCTTT. Its translation: CASSLARGRATEAFF.

This clone has only one observation. The V gene is TRBV9, the J gene TRBJ1-1, with a tentative D call TRBD1 (5 bases). Germline CDR1 and CDR2: SGDLS and YYNGEE. CDR3 length: 15 amino acids. V lost 4 bases and J lost 4, with 17 bases in between. CDR3 sequence (DNA): TGTGCCAGCAGCCCCAGTCCCTGGGGACGCACTGAAGCTTTCTTT. It yields the protein CASSPSPWGRTEAFF.

This clone has only one observation. The chain recombines TRBV11-1 with TRBJ2-5; a possible D gene is TRBD1 (6 bases). Germline values: CDR1 SGHAT, CDR2 FQDESV (reference sequence). The CDR3 contains 16 residues. The ends were cut back, 5 bases at V and 2 bases at J, with 18 bases in the middle. In DNA, the CDR3 is TGTGCCAGCAGCCTCCGCCGGCGACAGGAGCAAGAGACCCAGTACTTC. Translation gives CASSLRRRQEQETQYF.

This sequence joins TRBV7-2 and TRBJ2-1; D is uncertain. Trimming removed 1 base at V and 14 bases at J, with 15 bases between. The germline CDR1 and CDR2 sequences are SGHTA and FQGNSA. This CDR3 is 13 amino acids long. CDR3 sequence (DNA): TGTGCCAGCAGCTTAGTTAAAGTCCCTTTTGAGTTCTTC. It encodes CASSLVKVPFEFF.

The V gene is TRBV11-1, the J gene TRBJ2-5, with 7 positions matching TRBD1. The CDR3 is made up of 14 amino acids. The trim removed 5 bases at V and 1 base at J, leaving 4 bases unmatched. CDR1 and CDR2 from the germline V gene are SGHAT and FQDESV (reference sequence). As DNA, the CDR3 is TGTGCCAGCAGCAAACGACAGGGCCAAGAGACCCAGTACTTC. It codes for CASSKRQGQETQYF.

The V and J genes are TRBV6-5 and TRBJ1-5; TRBD1 agrees at 7 bases. Germline CDR1 and CDR2: MNHEY and SVGAGI. Losses at the gene ends were 7 bases for V and 4 bases for J; bases not matched to a gene: 7. CDR3 length: 14 residues. CDR3 nucleotide sequence: TGTGCCAGCAAGCACAGGGGCGTTAATCAGCCCCAGCATTTT. Amino acids: CASKHRGVNQPQHF.

The chain recombines TRBV12-5 with TRBJ2-3; perhaps TRBD1 as D (6 bases). The CDR3 length is 15 residues. Germline V CDR1 and CDR2: LGHNT, FRNRAP. The V end was cut by 2 bases, the J end by 2 bases, with 11 bases between. CDR3 bases: TGTGCTAGTGGTTTGAGGGGGACGGCCACAGATACGCAGTATTTT. Its translation is CASGLRGTATDTQYF.

V is TRBV15 and J is TRBJ2-2; 10 bases map to TRBD2. Trimming took 0 bases from V and 7 from J; bases not matched to a gene: 11. The CDR3 has 18 amino acids. The germline gives CDR1 LNHNV, CDR2 YYDKDF (reference sequence). CDR3 amino acids: CATSRDHSAGGPGGELFF. CDR3 nucleotides: TGTGCCACCAGCAGAGATCACTCAGCGGGAGGGCCCGGCGGGGAGCTGTTTTTT.